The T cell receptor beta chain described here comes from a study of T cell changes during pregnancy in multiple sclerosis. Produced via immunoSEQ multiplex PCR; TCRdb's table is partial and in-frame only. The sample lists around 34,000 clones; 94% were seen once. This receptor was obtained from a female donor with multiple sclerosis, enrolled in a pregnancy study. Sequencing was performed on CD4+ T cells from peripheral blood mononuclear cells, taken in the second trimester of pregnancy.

The CDR3 protein is CASSPGLAGGTDTQYF. Here the CDR3 DNA reads TGTGCCAGCAGCCCCGGACTAGCGGGCGGAACAGATACGCAGTATTTT. The rearrangement joins TRBV7-3 to TRBJ2-3; 11 bases are a match to TRBD2. The CDR3 has 16 residues. J gave up 3 bases and V 5 bases, and 7 bases lay outside the gene matches. Germline V lookup: CDR1 SGHTA, CDR2 FQGTGA. The full variable domain, completed using reference TRBV7-3 and TRBJ2-3, is GAGVSQTPSNKVTEKGKYVELRCDPISGHTALYWYRQSLGQGPEFLIYFQGTGAADDSGLPNDRFFAVRPEGSVSTLKIQRTERGDSAVYLCASSPGLAGGTDTQYFGPGTRLTVL.